What follows are 27 T cell receptor beta chains derived from one specimen sequenced in a study of blood T cell repertoires in COVID-19. Some clones are missing from TCRdb's copy, which holds only in-frame ones; the method was immunoSEQ multiplex PCR. In the table there are 150,000 to 200,000 clones, 88% of which are singletons. The source material was peripheral blood. Receptors were obtained from a woman aged 25 to 39 with acute or convalescent COVID-19.

V and J are TRBV27 and TRBJ2-5, with 7 nucleotides matching TRBD1. The CDR3 consists of 15 residues. Trimming cost V 4 bases and J 2 bases; bases outside gene matches: 7. The V gene's germline CDR1 is MNHEY and CDR2 SMNVEV (reference sequence). In nucleotides, the CDR3 is TGTGCCAGCAGTTCATCTAGGGGGCCACAAGAGACCCAGTACTTC. This gives the protein CASSSSRGPQETQYF.

This sequence joins TRBV5-1 and TRBJ2-5; D remains unclear. V gave up 6 bases and J gave up 2 bases, with 11 bases separating them. CDR1 SGHRS and CDR2 YFSETQ come from the germline V gene. The CDR3 is made up of 13 amino acids. For the CDR3, the DNA is TGCGCCAGCACGCGCGGCTTTCAAGAGACCCAGTACTTC. Encoded protein: CASTRGFQETQYF.

The V and J genes are TRBV6-5 and TRBJ2-7; 7 positions agree with TRBD2. Looked up from germline, CDR1 is MNHEY and CDR2 is SVGAGI. V was pared by 2 bases and J by 0 bases, with 1 base of the junction left unmatched. The CDR3 is made up of 14 amino acids. The CDR3 reads CASSYTSASYEQYF. CDR3 bases: TGTGCCAGCAGTTACACTAGCGCCTCCTACGAGCAGTACTTC.

The count of this clone is one. This chain connects TRBV7-9 to TRBJ1-1; no reliable D call. Between the trimmed V and J ends, which lost 5 bases and 7 bases, there was a span of 11 bases. Germline lookup yields CDR1 SEHNR and CDR2 FQNEAQ (reference sequence). This CDR3 is built from 12 residues. The CDR3 DNA follows: TGTGCCAGCAGCCTCGGCGGGGTTGAAGCTTTCTTT. Amino acid sequence: CASSLGGVEAFF.

The rearrangement uses TRBV5-5 and TRBJ1-4, with D possibly being TRBD1 (5 bases). The length of the CDR3 is 15 residues. V was cut by 4 bases and J by 2 bases, with 12 bases left in between. Germline CDR1 reads SGHKS; CDR2 reads YYEKEE (reference sequence). The chain's CDR3 is CASSRGGTTNEKLFF. The CDR3 DNA follows: TGTGCCAGCAGCCGGGGGGGAACGACTAATGAAAAACTGTTTTTT.

The V gene is TRBV6-1, the J gene TRBJ1-3; D ambiguous. Germline CDR1 MNHNS, CDR2 SASEGT. The length of the CDR3 is 15 residues. Trimming removed 1 base from V and 0 bases from J, with 7 bases in between. The CDR3 DNA is TGTGCCAGCAGTGAAGGTTTCTACTCTGGAAACACCATATATTTT. Encoded protein: CASSEGFYSGNTIYF.

This clone was recorded a few times. The chain joins TRBV11-2 to TRBJ1-3, with D perhaps TRBD1 (5 bases). The CDR3 spans 16 residues. Trimming pared 5 bases from V and 0 bases from J, leaving 14 bases between. Germline-derived CDR1 and CDR2 are SGHAT and FQNNGV. DNA of the CDR3: TGTGCCAGCAGCGAAAATCCTCAGGGCTCTGGAAACACCATATATTTT. Protein: CASSENPQGSGNTIYF.

CDR3 region: CASSREVYREGEQYF. The CDR3 region has the DNA TGCGCCAGCAGCCGAGAAGTTTACCGGGAAGGCGAGCAGTACTTC. The J gene is TRBJ2-7, the V gene TRBV4-1; D might be TRBD2 (5 bases). Trimming stripped 4 bases from V and 6 bases from J, with 19 bases between. The CDR3 contains 15 residues. Germline loops: CDR1 MGHRA, CDR2 YSYEKL.

This sequence joins TRBV5-1 and TRBJ2-1; TRBD2 aligns across 8 bases. V dropped 4 bases and J dropped 7; count of bases not matched to a gene: 19. From germline, CDR1 is SGHRS and CDR2 YFSETQ. The CDR3 spans 18 residues. The CDR3 sequence is CASSRRQLSGRDSNEQFF. Here the CDR3 DNA reads TGCGCCAGCAGCCGACGTCAATTAAGCGGGAGAGATAGTAATGAGCAGTTCTTC. Looking up the rest from reference TRBV5-1 and TRBJ2-1 gives the full variable domain: KAGVTQTPRYLIKTRGQQVTLSCSPISGHRSVSWYQQTPGQGLQFLFEYFSETQRNKGNFPGRFSGRQFSNSRSEMNVSTLELGDSALYLCASSRRQLSGRDSNEQFFGPGTRLTVL.

The rearrangement uses TRBV29-1 and TRBJ2-1; D gene uncertain. Germline CDR1 SQVTM, CDR2 ANQGSEA. V was pared by 7 bases and J by 1 base, with 11 bases between. This CDR3 is built from 13 residues. The CDR3: CSAFPQSYNEQFF. DNA of the CDR3: TGCAGCGCCTTCCCACAGTCCTACAATGAGCAGTTCTTC.

The chain has TRBV2 and TRBJ1-1; D uncertain. Deletions cut 7 bases from V and 5 bases from J, with 8 bases between. Germline V gene data show CDR1 as SNHLY and CDR2 as FYNNEI. The CDR3 is 11 residues long. The CDR3 DNA is TGTGCCAGCATGCAAGCGACTGAAGCTTTCTTT. Its protein product is CASMQATEAFF.

The genes are TRBV4-2 and TRBJ2-1; TRBD2 matches at 10 bases. Trimming took 0 bases from V and 4 from J; bases not matched to a gene: 9. Germline V gene sequence: CDR1 LGHNA, CDR2 YNFKEQ. The CDR3 runs 18 residues. The CDR3 bases are TGTGCCAGCAGCCAAGATCTACCCGGGACTAGCGCTTACAATGAGCAGTTCTTC. Its translation is CASSQDLPGTSAYNEQFF.

This chain joins TRBV28 and TRBJ2-3; TRBD2 might be the D (5 bases). This CDR3 region has 13 residues. The germline V and J ends were trimmed by 4 bases and 2 bases, with 7 bases remaining between them. CDR1 and CDR2 from the germline V gene are MDHEN and SYDVKM. The CDR3 sequence: CASSSDSTDTQYF. CDR3 nucleotide sequence: TGTGCCAGCAGTTCGGACTCCACAGATACGCAGTATTTT.

V and J are TRBV19 and TRBJ1-1; D not resolved. The germline gives CDR1 LNHDA, CDR2 SQIVND (reference sequence). The germline V and J ends were trimmed by 1 base and 1 base, with 4 bases remaining between them. This CDR3 spans 13 amino acids. This CDR3 is CASSIGENTEAFF. As DNA, the CDR3 is TGTGCCAGTAGTATAGGAGAGAACACTGAAGCTTTCTTT.

This clone was seen only a few times. The chain is built from TRBV14 and TRBJ1-6; weak D call: TRBD1 (5 bases). The V and J ends lost 2 bases and 0 bases respectively, with 11 bases between them. CDR3 length equals 17 residues. Germline loops: CDR1 SGHDN, CDR2 FVKESK. Here the CDR3 reads CASSQSGVGSYNSPLHF. The CDR3 bases are TGTGCCAGCAGCCAATCGGGGGTTGGCTCCTATAATTCACCCCTCCACTTT.

This clone occurred a few times. The V call is TRBV2, the J call TRBJ2-7, with D possibly being TRBD2 (6 bases). The CDR3 is 13 amino acids. V shed 3 bases and J shed 6 bases, with 12 bases lying between them. Looked up from germline, CDR1 is SNHLY and CDR2 is FYNNEI. Written as DNA, the CDR3 is TGTGCCAGCAGTGAGGGGGGACTGCGCGAGCAGTACTTC. Its translation: CASSEGGLREQYF.

This chain uses TRBV11-2 with TRBJ1-2; D gene unclear. CDR3 length equals 14 residues. Trimming removed 5 bases at V and 6 bases at J, with 16 bases between. The germline V gene has CDR1 SGHAT and CDR2 FQNNGV. The CDR3 sequence is CASSRDGSLNGYTF. In DNA, the CDR3 is TGTGCCAGCAGCCGAGACGGGTCCTTGAATGGCTACACCTTC.

The chain uses TRBV18 and TRBJ2-1, with 9 positions matching TRBD2. CDR1 is KGHSH, CDR2 LQKENI, per germline. V gave up 8 bases and J gave up 6 bases; unmatched junction bases: 8. CDR3 length: 14 residues. The CDR3 nucleotides are TGTGCCAGCCGCGGCGGGAGGGGCGGCAATGAGCAGTTCTTC. Its protein is CASRGGRGGNEQFF.

To note about this clone: A read error may produce the germline difference seen at one junction end. The chain carries TRBV4-2 and TRBJ2-3, with unresolved D. This CDR3 has 13 amino acids. CDR1 and CDR2 (germline): LGHNA, YNFKEQ. The CDR3 protein is CASSQESIDTQYF. The CDR3 region has the DNA TGTGCCAGCAGCCAAGAGAGCATAGATACGCAGTATTTT.

This sequence joins TRBV5-1 and TRBJ2-5, with TRBD1 as a possible D gene (7 bases). The V gene's germline CDR1 is SGHRS and CDR2 YFSETQ. The V end was cut by 4 bases, the J end by 5 bases, with 18 bases between. The CDR3 is made up of 15 amino acids. In DNA, the CDR3 is TGCGCCAGCAGCCCGGGGACAGCGGGCAGTGAGACCCAGTACTTC. Residues: CASSPGTAGSETQYF.

This clone was recorded a few times. This sequence joins TRBV28 and TRBJ1-2; D may be TRBD1 (6 bases). Trimming removed 1 base from V and 4 bases from J, with 10 bases in between. Per the germline V gene, CDR1 is MDHEN and CDR2 is SYDVKM. There are 14 residues in the CDR3. The CDR3 DNA reads as TGTGCCAGCAGTTTATCAGGGGCAGGCTATGGCTACACCTTC. Translating gives CASSLSGAGYGYTF.

The chain joins TRBV6-6 to TRBJ1-4, with 8 bases fitting TRBD1. Germline trimming cut 5 bases from V and 7 bases from J; bases unmatched to any gene: 12. This CDR3 spans 16 amino acids. Germline V gene data show CDR1 as MNHNY and CDR2 as SVGAGI (reference sequence). The CDR3 here is CASSRQGQGTIEKLFF. Here the CDR3 DNA reads TGTGCCAGCAGTCGGCAAGGACAGGGTACGATTGAAAAACTGTTTTTT.

The chain links TRBV5-4 to TRBJ2-7; TRBD1 matches 10 bases. The CDR3 covers 15 residues. Trimming took 4 bases from V and 6 from J; bases not matched to a gene: 10. In germline, CDR1 is SGHNT, CDR2 YYREEE (reference sequence). The CDR3 here is CASSTRDRGFREQYF. CDR3 DNA sequence: TGTGCCAGCAGCACCCGGGACAGGGGCTTCCGCGAGCAGTACTTC.

The chain has TRBV12-3 or TRBV12-4 and TRBJ2-5; D not certain. The CDR3 has 12 amino acids. Trimming removed 5 bases from V and 9 bases from J, with 13 bases in between. The CDR3 region has the DNA TGTGCCAGCAGTCCCCCCCCTGGAGCCCAGTACTTC. This gives the protein CASSPPPGAQYF.

This clone was seen only once. The J gene is TRBJ2-3, the V gene TRBV5-1; D gene unclear. The CDR3 totals 11 residues. CDR1 is SGHRS, CDR2 YFSETQ, per germline. V lost 4 bases to trimming and J lost 4 bases, with 4 bases between them. CDR3 protein: CASSSADTQYF. CDR3 nucleotide sequence: TGCGCCAGCAGCAGCGCAGATACGCAGTATTTT.

The rearrangement links TRBV18 to TRBJ2-3; TRBD2 is a possible D gene (5 bases). Germline CDR1 is KGHSH and CDR2 is LQKENI. The CDR3 loop spans 13 amino acids. Between the trimmed V and J ends, which lost 3 bases and 5 bases, there was a span of 9 bases. For the CDR3, the DNA is TGTGCCAGCTCACCGGACTTGGTAGATACGCAGTATTTT. Amino acids: CASSPDLVDTQYF.

The J gene is TRBJ1-2, the V gene TRBV5-1; D ambiguous. V lost 5 bases and J 0 bases, leaving 17 bases between the germline ends. The length of the CDR3 is 16 residues. From germline, CDR1 is SGHRS and CDR2 YFSETQ. The CDR3 nucleotides read TGCGCCAGCAGAGCGGTCACTGGCGGAGCTAACTATGGCTACACCTTC. Amino acid sequence: CASRAVTGGANYGYTF.